One and the same sample provided the 24 T cell receptor beta chains below, sequenced in a study of response to subunit inactivated influenza vaccine. Using its own MiXCR run on the RT-PCR reads, TCRdb lists one record per CDR3 protein. The sample holds over 450,000 distinct CDR3 sequences, 13% seen once. This specimen consisted of PBMCs from blood, obtained more than 35 days after vaccination. The receptors were sampled from a man over 45 who received an inactivated influenza vaccine.

This chain joins TRBV7-2 and TRBJ1-1; D is unresolved. The CDR3 is 13 residues long. V shed 5 bases and J shed 6 bases, with 13 bases lying between them. Germline CDR1 and CDR2: SGHTA and FQGNSA. In DNA form, the CDR3 reads TGTGCCAGCAGCGATTCCCTGGTAGCTGAAGCTTTCTTT. Amino acids: CASSDSLVAEAFF.

This clonotype was picked up a small number of times. The gene calls are TRBV7-2 and TRBJ2-5; TRBD2 aligns across 9 bases. The length of the CDR3 is 16 residues. Losses at the gene ends were 2 bases for V and 5 bases for J; bases not matched to a gene: 9. CDR1 SGHTA and CDR2 FQGNSA come from the germline V gene. DNA for the CDR3: TGTGCCAGCAGCTTACTTGCCCTAGCGGGGACGGAGACCCAGTACTTC. This codes for CASSLLALAGTETQYF. The entire variable domain, with the rest obtained from reference TRBV7-2 and TRBJ2-5, is as follows: GAGVSQSPSNKVTEKGKDVELRCDPISGHTALYWYRQSLGQGLEFLIYFQGNSAPDKSGLPSDRFSAERTGGSVSTLTIQRTQQEDSAVYLCASSLLALAGTETQYFGPGTRLLVL.

This clonotype was recorded at least ten times. The chain couples TRBV20-1 to TRBJ2-7; 8 bases fit TRBD2. Germline V gene sequence: CDR1 DFQATT, CDR2 SNEGSKA (reference sequence). V gave up 1 base and J gave up 4 bases; unmatched junction bases: 6. The CDR3 length is 14 residues. The CDR3 nucleotides read TGCAGTGCTAGAGTTCCCGCTAGCGGGTACGAGCAGTACTTC. It is translated as CSARVPASGYEQYF.

The chain uses TRBV6-1 and TRBJ1-2; 7 bases line up with TRBD1. Germline assignment: CDR1 MNHNS and CDR2 SASEGT. CDR3 length: 13 residues. Trimming cost V 6 bases and J 3 bases; bases outside gene matches: 4. The CDR3 DNA sequence: TGTGCCAGCAGAAGACAGGGTGACTATGGCTACACCTTC. This codes for CASRRQGDYGYTF.

This clonotype was observed a few times. The V call is TRBV5-5, the J call TRBJ2-1; 7 nucleotides align to TRBD2. CDR1 is SGHKS, CDR2 YYEKEE, per germline (reference sequence). This CDR3 region has 17 residues. With V trimmed by 0 bases and J by 2 bases, 8 bases remained unmatched. CDR3 region: CASSLGSGTLTYNEQFF. In nucleotides, the CDR3 is TGTGCCAGCAGCTTGGGAAGCGGGACGCTAACCTACAATGAGCAGTTCTTC.

This clonotype was picked up a small number of times. This chain connects TRBV12-3 or TRBV12-4 to TRBJ1-4, with a weak D call TRBD1 (6 bases). V was clipped by 6 bases and J by 7 bases, with 15 bases between them. The CDR3 sequence is 14 residues long. Here the CDR3 reads CASRRGAIIEKLFF. The CDR3 coding sequence is TGTGCCAGCAGGCGGGGGGCTATAATTGAAAAACTGTTTTTT.

V and J are TRBV28 and TRBJ1-1; D remains unclear. Germline-derived CDR1 and CDR2 are MDHEN and SYDVKM. V was clipped by 4 bases and J by 5 bases, with 14 bases between them. The CDR3 spans 14 residues. The CDR3 spells CASSSAVSRTEAFF. In nucleotides, the CDR3 is TGTGCCAGCAGTTCGGCAGTGTCGAGAACTGAAGCTTTCTTT.

The chain is built from TRBV7-9 and TRBJ2-7; D uncertain. CDR1 and CDR2 (germline): SEHNR, FQNEAQ (reference sequence). The CDR3 runs to 16 residues. Trimming left V 5 bases short and J 4 bases short, with 21 bases between. As DNA, the CDR3 is TGTGCCAGCAGCCCCAATCCGCGCGGAAAATTGTACGAGCAGTACTTC. It encodes CASSPNPRGKLYEQYF. The whole variable domain, filled in from reference TRBV7-9 and TRBJ2-7, reads DTGVSQNPRHKITKRGQNVTFRCDPISEHNRLYWYRQTLGQGPEFLTYFQNEAQLEKSRLLSDRFSAERPKGSFSTLEIQRTEQGDSAMYLCASSPNPRGKLYEQYFGPGTRLTVT.

This clonotype was counted between two and nine times. This sequence joins TRBV4-3 and TRBJ1-2; possibly TRBD1 for D (5 bases). CDR3 length equals 15 residues. The germline V and J ends were trimmed by 2 bases and 2 bases, with 12 bases remaining between them. Germline-derived CDR1 and CDR2 are LGHNA and YSLEER. CDR3 bases: TGCGCCAGCAGCCAATCTCAGACAGAGAACTATGGCTACACCTTC. Amino acids: CASSQSQTENYGYTF.

This chain uses TRBV19 with TRBJ1-1, with D possibly TRBD1 on 6 matching bases. CDR1 is LNHDA, CDR2 SQIVND, per germline (reference sequence). The CDR3 consists of 13 residues. Deletions cut 7 bases from V and 1 base from J, with 10 bases between. CDR3 sequence (DNA): TGTGCCAGTAACACACAGGGGAACACTGAAGCTTTCTTT. Translated: CASNTQGNTEAFF.

This clonotype came up a few times. The genes are TRBV6-2 or TRBV6-3 and TRBJ2-7; 8 bases agree with TRBD1. The CDR3 consists of 15 residues. Germline V gene data show CDR1 as MNHEY and CDR2 as SVGEGT. Trimming removed 6 bases from V and 3 bases from J; junction bases left unmatched: 10. The CDR3 DNA reads TGTGCCAGCAGAAACGGACAGGGACGGATCTACGAGCAGTACTTC. Translated: CASRNGQGRIYEQYF.

This sequence joins TRBV28 and TRBJ1-5; D might be TRBD1 (6 bases). The CDR3 sequence is 14 residues long. Trimming removed 5 bases at V and 4 bases at J, with 12 bases between. Per the germline V gene, CDR1 is MDHEN and CDR2 is SYDVKM. CDR3: CASSRTVANQPQHF. CDR3 DNA: TGTGCCAGCAGTAGGACAGTGGCGAATCAGCCCCAGCATTTT. The full variable domain, its missing parts supplied by reference TRBV28 and TRBJ1-5, is DVKVTQSSRYLVKRTGEKVFLECVQDMDHENMFWYRQDPGLGLRLIYFSYDVKMKEKGDIPEGYSVSREKKERFSLILESASTNQTSMYLCASSRTVANQPQHFGDGTRLSIL.

This clonotype was detected only a few times. The CDR3 loop reads CASSRPMNYEQYF. The DNA for the CDR3 is TGTGCCAGCAGTAGACCAATGAACTACGAGCAGTACTTC. This chain joins TRBV7-2 and TRBJ2-7; D unclear. Looked up from germline, CDR1 is SGHTA and CDR2 is FQGNSA. The CDR3 loop spans 13 amino acids. The V end was cut by 6 bases, the J end by 3 bases, with 12 bases between.

The CDR3 sequence: CASSIGQGSYNSPLHF. CDR3 coding DNA: TGTGCCAGCAGCATTGGACAGGGGTCCTATAATTCACCCCTCCACTTT. The chain combines TRBV7-2 with TRBJ1-6; 9 bases are shared with TRBD1. CDR3 size: 16 residues. V lost 5 bases to trimming and J lost 1 base; unmatched junction nucleotides: 3. Germline-derived CDR1 and CDR2 are SGHTA and FQGNSA. Looking up the rest from reference TRBV7-2 and TRBJ1-6 gives the full variable domain: GAGVSQSPSNKVTEKGKDVELRCDPISGHTALYWYRQSLGQGLEFLIYFQGNSAPDKSGLPSDRFSAERTGGSVSTLTIQRTQQEDSAVYLCASSIGQGSYNSPLHFGNGTRLTVT.

V and J are TRBV29-1 and TRBJ1-1; D remains ambiguous. This CDR3 has 13 residues. The germline V gene encodes CDR1 SQVTM and CDR2 ANQGSEA. Deletions cut 6 bases from V and 0 bases from J, with 11 bases between. The CDR3 DNA reads as TGCAGCGTGAAAGTCCTTATGAACACTGAAGCTTTCTTT. Amino acids: CSVKVLMNTEAFF. The full variable domain, rest sourced from reference TRBV29-1 and TRBJ1-1, is SAVISQKPSRDICQRGTSLTIQCQVDSQVTMMFWYRQQPGQSLTLIATANQGSEATYESGFVIDKFPISRPNLTFSTLTVSNMSPEDSSIYLCSVKVLMNTEAFFGQGTRLTVV.

The gene calls are TRBV5-1 and TRBJ2-1; TRBD1 might be the D (6 bases). CDR1 is SGHRS, CDR2 YFSETQ, per germline. This CDR3 has 16 residues. V lost 0 bases and J lost 0, with 10 bases in between. The CDR3 coding sequence is TGCGCCAGCAGCTTGGTGGGGGCGAACTCCTACAATGAGCAGTTCTTC. It codes for CASSLVGANSYNEQFF.

The CDR3 bases are TGCAGTGCTCCGGACCACGCCTACGAGCAGTACTTC. Translating it yields CSAPDHAYEQYF. The gene calls are TRBV20-1 and TRBJ2-7; unclear D gene. CDR1 is DFQATT, CDR2 SNEGSKA, per germline (reference sequence). The CDR3 has 12 amino acids. Trimming removed 5 bases from V and 2 bases from J, with 10 bases in between.

The chain couples TRBV5-1 to TRBJ2-7, with 16 bases fitting TRBD2. The junction had 5 bases not matched to a gene; V was cut back by 1 base and J by 7 bases. CDR3 length equals 16 residues. Germline CDR1 SGHRS, CDR2 YFSETQ. The CDR3 region has the DNA TGCGCCAGCAGCTTGCCGGGACTAGCGGGAGGGAAAGAGCAGTACTTC. It codes for CASSLPGLAGGKEQYF.

This clonotype was seen only a few times. This rearrangement joins TRBV20-1 to TRBJ2-7, with 7 bases that match TRBD1. Germline CDR1 and CDR2: DFQATT and SNEGSKA (reference sequence). Trimming at V came to 4 bases and at J to 2 bases, leaving 8 bases not matched to a gene. This CDR3 has 14 amino acids. CDR3 sequence: CSAIKTGLAYEQYF. As DNA, the CDR3 is TGCAGTGCTATAAAGACAGGGCTAGCCTACGAGCAGTACTTC.

Only a few counts were recorded for this clonotype. The chain carries TRBV6-2 or TRBV6-3 and TRBJ1-3; D is unclear. Trimming left V 8 bases short and J 0 bases short, with 8 bases between. In germline, CDR1 is MNHEY, CDR2 SVGEGT. The CDR3 length is 13 residues. CDR3 region: CASSRASGNTIYF. The DNA for the CDR3 is TGTGCCAGCTCCCGAGCCTCTGGAAACACCATATATTTT.

This chain joins TRBV6-5 and TRBJ1-1; 9 positions agree with TRBD1. The germline gives CDR1 MNHEY, CDR2 SVGAGI. V lost 4 bases, J lost 8 bases, and 8 bases stayed unmatched. CDR3 size: 14 residues. Here the CDR3 reads CASSSPRDRDEAFF. CDR3 bases: TGTGCCAGCAGTTCTCCACGGGACAGGGACGAAGCTTTCTTT.

Only a few counts were recorded for this clonotype. The gene calls are TRBV15 and TRBJ2-5; D is perhaps TRBD2 (7 bases). With 4 bases removed from V and 12 bases from J, the gap between germline ends came to 18 bases. There are 13 residues in the CDR3. CDR1 is LNHNV, CDR2 YYDKDF, per germline (reference sequence). CDR3 loop: CATSTTAGGLEYF. The CDR3 nucleotides read TGTGCCACCAGCACCACCGCCGGGGGGCTTGAGTACTTC.

J is TRBJ1-5 and V is TRBV2; D uncertain. V was cut by 5 bases and J by 9 bases, with 11 bases left in between. There are 12 residues in the CDR3. Germline CDR1 and CDR2: SNHLY and FYNNEI. The CDR3 DNA reads TGTGCCAGCAGTTCGGGGAGGTGGCCCCAGCATTTT. Amino acids: CASSSGRWPQHF.

This chain joins TRBV20-1 and TRBJ2-3, with unresolved D. With 3 bases removed from V and 6 bases from J, the gap between germline ends came to 13 bases. Germline CDR1 reads DFQATT; CDR2 reads SNEGSKA (reference sequence). CDR3 length: 13 residues. CDR3 loop: CSASARPVDTQYF. CDR3 sequence (DNA): TGCAGTGCTAGTGCGCGGCCCGTCGATACGCAGTATTTT.